This is a list of T cell receptor beta chains from one sample in a study of blood T cells in healthy people across ages. TCRdb redid the calling of the 5' RACE reads with MiXCR, one entry per CDR3 protein. The sample has roughly 860,000 distinct CDR3 sequences, 62% seen once. The sequenced material came from blood. The receptors come from a man aged 25 to 40 in good health. The CDR3 runs from the conserved cysteine through the conserved F or W. D genes are given only for firm matches. Where a row states a size, it is once, few, many or the class of an expanded clone; other rows omit it.

cdr3_aa: CASSPLAGGMENIQYF
cdr3_nt: TGTGCCAGCAGCCCCCTCGCCGGGGGGATGGAAAACATTCAGTACTTC
d_call: TRBD2
clone_size: .
j_call: TRBJ2-4
v_call: TRBV3-1

cdr3_aa: CASSRSRDRGRYEQYF
cdr3_nt: TGTGCCAGCAGCCGGTCCCGGGACAGGGGGCGCTACGAGCAGTACTTC
d_call: TRBD1
clone_size: .
j_call: TRBJ2-7
v_call: TRBV7-2

cdr3_aa: CASSYYKTEVFF
cdr3_nt: TGTGCCAGCAGTTACTACAAGACTGAAGTTTTCTTT
d_call: .
clone_size: .
j_call: TRBJ1-1
v_call: TRBV6-2/TRBV6-3

cdr3_aa: CAISGPQPETQYF
cdr3_nt: TGTGCCATCAGTGGCCCCCAACCGGAGACCCAGTACTTC
d_call: .
clone_size: .
j_call: TRBJ2-5
v_call: TRBV10-3

cdr3_aa: CASSPGTGGEGTDTQYF
cdr3_nt: TGTGCCAGCAGCCCCGGGACAGGGGGCGAGGGCACAGATACGCAGTATTTT
d_call: TRBD1
clone_size: .
j_call: TRBJ2-3
v_call: TRBV7-9

cdr3_aa: CASSKESPGQWEDETQYF
cdr3_nt: TGTGCCAGCAGCAAAGAGTCCCCAGGGCAGTGGGAGGACGAGACCCAGTACTTC
d_call: .
clone_size: once
j_call: TRBJ2-5
v_call: TRBV21-1

cdr3_aa: CASSVDPAEGGNEQFF
cdr3_nt: TGTGCCAGCAGCGTAGATCCTGCAGAGGGGGGCAATGAGCAGTTCTTC
d_call: .
clone_size: few
j_call: TRBJ2-1
v_call: TRBV9

cdr3_aa: CASSLKDAAFF
cdr3_nt: TGTGCCAGCAGTTTAAAGGATGCAGCTTTCTTT
d_call: .
clone_size: .
j_call: TRBJ1-1
v_call: TRBV12-3/TRBV12-4

cdr3_aa: CASSQTSGGFYNEQFF
cdr3_nt: TGCGCCAGCAGCCAGACTAGCGGGGGGTTCTACAATGAGCAGTTCTTC
d_call: TRBD2
clone_size: .
j_call: TRBJ2-1
v_call: TRBV4-3

cdr3_aa: CASSPRSLGSYGYTF
cdr3_nt: TGCGCCAGCAGCCCCCGGAGTCTCGGGAGCTATGGCTACACCTTC
d_call: .
clone_size: .
j_call: TRBJ1-2
v_call: TRBV4-3

cdr3_aa: CASRGRGYETQYF
cdr3_nt: TGTGCCAGCAGAGGCAGGGGGTACGAGACCCAGTACTTC
d_call: TRBD1
clone_size: .
j_call: TRBJ2-5
v_call: TRBV12-3/TRBV12-4

cdr3_aa: CASSYSIVRTSAYEQYF
cdr3_nt: TGTGCCAGCAGTTACTCGATCGTAAGGACTAGCGCCTACGAGCAGTACTTC
d_call: TRBD2
clone_size: .
j_call: TRBJ2-7
v_call: TRBV6-5

cdr3_aa: CASSRTASNPPLHF
cdr3_nt: TGTGCCAGCAGTCGGACAGCGAGTAATCCACCCCTCCACTTT
d_call: .
clone_size: .
j_call: TRBJ1-6
v_call: TRBV6-5

cdr3_aa: CAWSDPYKNSNQPQHF
cdr3_nt: TGTGCCTGGAGTGACCCCTATAAAAATAGCAATCAGCCCCAGCATTTT
d_call: .
clone_size: .
j_call: TRBJ1-5
v_call: TRBV30

cdr3_aa: CASSFWAGGYNEQFF
cdr3_nt: TGTGCCAGCAGCTTTTGGGCAGGAGGGTACAATGAGCAGTTCTTC
d_call: .
clone_size: .
j_call: TRBJ2-1
v_call: TRBV7-2

cdr3_aa: CASSPQRGGKNIQYF
cdr3_nt: TGCGCCAGCAGCCCCCAACGCGGGGGCAAAAACATTCAGTACTTC
d_call: TRBD2
clone_size: .
j_call: TRBJ2-4
v_call: TRBV4-3

cdr3_aa: CSARDWTGDTNQPQHF
cdr3_nt: TGCAGTGCTAGAGACTGGACAGGGGATACCAATCAGCCCCAGCATTTT
d_call: TRBD1
clone_size: .
j_call: TRBJ1-5
v_call: TRBV20-1

cdr3_aa: CAGTGGRTEAFF
cdr3_nt: TGTGCCGGGACAGGGGGAAGAACTGAAGCTTTCTTT
d_call: TRBD1
clone_size: .
j_call: TRBJ1-1
v_call: TRBV30

cdr3_aa: CSVVIAGTAYEQYF
cdr3_nt: TGCAGCGTCGTCATCGCCGGGACAGCCTACGAGCAGTACTTC
d_call: TRBD1
clone_size: .
j_call: TRBJ2-7
v_call: TRBV29-1

cdr3_aa: CASSSPYRKRTYEQYF
cdr3_nt: TGTGCCAGCAGTTCCCCTTACAGAAAGAGAACCTACGAGCAGTACTTC
d_call: .
clone_size: .
j_call: TRBJ2-7
v_call: TRBV6-5

cdr3_aa: CSARGQGSYNEQFF
cdr3_nt: TGCAGTGCTAGAGGACAGGGGAGCTACAATGAGCAGTTCTTC
d_call: TRBD1
clone_size: .
j_call: TRBJ2-1
v_call: TRBV20-1

cdr3_aa: CASRRTSGNTDTQYF
cdr3_nt: TGTGCCAGCAGGAGGACTAGCGGTAACACAGATACGCAGTATTTT
d_call: TRBD2
clone_size: .
j_call: TRBJ2-3
v_call: TRBV27

cdr3_aa: CASSLQGLATYEQYF
cdr3_nt: TGTGCCAGCAGCCTCCAAGGACTAGCGACCTACGAGCAGTACTTC
d_call: TRBD2
clone_size: .
j_call: TRBJ2-7
v_call: TRBV14

cdr3_aa: CASSSDPNIQYF
cdr3_nt: TGTGCCAGCAGCTCTGACCCGAACATTCAGTACTTC
d_call: .
clone_size: .
j_call: TRBJ2-4
v_call: TRBV11-3

cdr3_aa: CASSSGAGLGTGELFF
cdr3_nt: TGTGCCAGCAGTTCTGGAGCAGGGTTGGGCACCGGGGAGCTGTTTTTT
d_call: .
clone_size: .
j_call: TRBJ2-2
v_call: TRBV6-5

cdr3_aa: CASSFGRPIQETQYF
cdr3_nt: TGTGCCAGCAGCTTCGGTCGACCGATCCAAGAGACCCAGTACTTC
d_call: .
clone_size: few
j_call: TRBJ2-5
v_call: TRBV7-2

cdr3_aa: CASSLNRGAQYF
cdr3_nt: TGTGCCAGCAGCTTAAACAGGGGGGCGCAGTACTTC
d_call: TRBD1
clone_size: .
j_call: TRBJ2-5
v_call: TRBV7-6

cdr3_aa: CASSHGRSIEQFF
cdr3_nt: TGTGCCAGCAGCCATGGCAGGTCTATTGAGCAGTTCTTC
d_call: .
clone_size: .
j_call: TRBJ2-1
v_call: TRBV27

cdr3_aa: CASLRGATGELFF
cdr3_nt: TGTGCCAGCCTCAGGGGGGCCACCGGGGAGCTGTTTTTT
d_call: .
clone_size: many
j_call: TRBJ2-2
v_call: TRBV12-3/TRBV12-4

cdr3_aa: CASSLQVTYGYTF
cdr3_nt: TGTGCCAGCAGCTTACAGGTGACCTATGGCTACACCTTC
d_call: .
clone_size: .
j_call: TRBJ1-2
v_call: TRBV7-9

cdr3_aa: CASSTRVGDGYTF
cdr3_nt: TGTGCCAGCAGCACCAGGGTTGGGGATGGCTACACCTTC
d_call: .
clone_size: .
j_call: TRBJ1-2
v_call: TRBV27

cdr3_aa: CASSQDLYGTGKVYGYTF
cdr3_nt: TGCGCCAGCAGCCAGGACCTATATGGGACAGGGAAAGTCTATGGCTACACCTTC
d_call: TRBD1
clone_size: .
j_call: TRBJ1-2
v_call: TRBV4-3

cdr3_aa: CASSLLTGRLDNEQFF
cdr3_nt: TGTGCCAGCAGCTTACTAACAGGGAGATTGGACAATGAGCAGTTCTTC
d_call: .
clone_size: .
j_call: TRBJ2-1
v_call: TRBV6-2/TRBV6-3

cdr3_aa: CASSLLHEQYF
cdr3_nt: TGTGCCAGCAGCTTACTACACGAGCAGTACTTC
d_call: .
clone_size: .
j_call: TRBJ2-7
v_call: TRBV12-3/TRBV12-4

cdr3_aa: CASSLMRGSYNEQYF
cdr3_nt: TGTGCCAGCAGCTTAATGAGGGGCTCCTACAATGAGCAGTACTTC
d_call: .
clone_size: .
j_call: TRBJ2-7
v_call: TRBV7-3

cdr3_aa: CASNLQGQSHNEQFF
cdr3_nt: TGTGCCAGCAACCTACAGGGGCAGAGCCACAATGAGCAGTTCTTC
d_call: TRBD1
clone_size: few
j_call: TRBJ2-1
v_call: TRBV2

cdr3_aa: CASSQEASGLNYEQYF
cdr3_nt: TGTGCCAGCAGCCAAGAAGCAAGCGGGCTCAACTACGAGCAGTACTTC
d_call: .
clone_size: .
j_call: TRBJ2-7
v_call: TRBV4-2

cdr3_aa: CSVGGTGTYNEQFF
cdr3_nt: TGCAGCGTTGGTGGGACAGGGACCTACAATGAGCAGTTCTTC
d_call: TRBD1
clone_size: .
j_call: TRBJ2-1
v_call: TRBV29-1

cdr3_aa: CASSFHRGPYEQYF
cdr3_nt: TGTGCCAGCAGTTTTCACAGGGGGCCTTACGAGCAGTACTTC
d_call: TRBD1
clone_size: few
j_call: TRBJ2-7
v_call: TRBV12-3/TRBV12-4

cdr3_aa: CASSLVVAGPSSYEQYF
cdr3_nt: TGTGCCAGCAGCTTAGTGGTCGCGGGCCCGAGCTCCTACGAGCAGTACTTC
d_call: .
clone_size: few
j_call: TRBJ2-7
v_call: TRBV7-2

cdr3_aa: CASSLLTQGAIQPQHF
cdr3_nt: TGTGCCAGCAGTTTACTAACACAGGGGGCGATTCAGCCCCAGCATTTT
d_call: TRBD1
clone_size: once
j_call: TRBJ1-5
v_call: TRBV27

cdr3_aa: CASSLGESVQETQYF
cdr3_nt: TGCGCCAGCAGCTTGGGAGAGTCAGTCCAAGAGACCCAGTACTTC
d_call: .
clone_size: once
j_call: TRBJ2-5
v_call: TRBV5-1

cdr3_aa: CASSYPGREGEQYF
cdr3_nt: TGTGCCAGCAGTTACCCCGGCAGGGAGGGAGAGCAGTACTTC
d_call: TRBD2
clone_size: few
j_call: TRBJ2-7
v_call: TRBV6-6

cdr3_aa: CASRGQGNYEQYF
cdr3_nt: TGTGCCAGCAGGGGACAGGGGAATTACGAGCAGTACTTC
d_call: TRBD1
clone_size: .
j_call: TRBJ2-7
v_call: TRBV6-2/TRBV6-3

cdr3_aa: CASILLRGDNEQFF
cdr3_nt: TGTGCCAGCATCCTCCTCCGAGGAGACAATGAGCAGTTCTTC
d_call: .
clone_size: .
j_call: TRBJ2-1
v_call: TRBV2